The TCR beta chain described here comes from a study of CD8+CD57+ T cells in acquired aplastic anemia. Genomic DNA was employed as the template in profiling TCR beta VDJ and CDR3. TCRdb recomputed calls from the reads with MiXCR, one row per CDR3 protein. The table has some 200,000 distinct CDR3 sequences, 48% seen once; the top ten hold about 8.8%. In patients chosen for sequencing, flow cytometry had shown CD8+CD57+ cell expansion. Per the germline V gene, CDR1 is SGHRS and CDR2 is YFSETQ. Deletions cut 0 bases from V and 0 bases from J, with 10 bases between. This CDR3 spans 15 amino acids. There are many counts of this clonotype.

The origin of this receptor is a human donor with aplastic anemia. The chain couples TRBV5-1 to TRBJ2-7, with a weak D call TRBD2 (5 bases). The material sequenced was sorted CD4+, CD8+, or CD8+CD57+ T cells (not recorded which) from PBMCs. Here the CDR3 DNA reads TGCGCCAGCAGCTTGGGGCGGGTTAGCTCCTACGAGCAGTACTTC. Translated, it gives CASSLGRVSSYEQYF.